The present TCR beta chain was sequenced within a study of blood T cell repertoires in COVID-19. Study as a whole: In Cohort 3, a recovered donor had either two negative PCRs, clearance, or symptom resolution. Donors in the United States, Italy and Spain gave samples during acute or convalescent COVID-19.

The CDR3 extends over 16 amino acids. The V and J ends lost 0 bases and 2 bases respectively, with 14 bases between them. The germline gives CDR1 LGHNA, CDR2 YSLEER. The method was immunoSEQ multiplex PCR; TCRdb's version includes in-frame clones alone and lacks a portion of them. The sample lists some 200,000 clones, more than 75% occurring once. The rearrangement links TRBV4-3 to TRBJ2-7, with D possibly being TRBD1 (6 bases). Sequenced: PBMCs or T cells enriched from blood (not recorded which). This receptor was identified in a man between 25 and 39 years old in a cohort exposed to, infected with or recovered from COVID-19 (not recorded which). The CDR3: CASSQEQKQGTYEQYF. The CDR3 bases are TGCGCCAGCAGCCAAGAACAAAAACAGGGCACCTACGAGCAGTACTTC.